The 28 T cell receptor beta chains given below trace back to one sample, sequenced in a study of T cells after yellow fever vaccination. TCRdb analysed the 5' RACE reads with MiXCR anew, one entry per CDR3 protein. The table has 30,000 or so distinct CDR3 sequences, over 5% seen once. The sample consisted of PBMCs, either bulk or a sorted T-cell subset (CD4+, CD8+, memory, or dextramer-sorted; not recorded which), taken on the day of the yellow fever booster vaccination. Receptors originate from a young man who received the YFV17D yellow fever vaccine.

This clonotype was seen more than once but under ten times. V gene TRBV9 combines with J gene TRBJ1-4, with D uncertain. The CDR3 spans 15 residues. The ends were cut back, 0 bases at V and 0 bases at J, with 6 bases in the middle. Looked up from germline, CDR1 is SGDLS and CDR2 is YYNGEE. The DNA for the CDR3 is TGTGCCAGCAGCGTAGGCCAGACAACTAATGAAAAACTGTTTTTT. It codes for CASSVGQTTNEKLFF.

This clonotype was seen at least ten times. The chain recombines TRBV20-1 with TRBJ2-1; 7 bases line up with TRBD2. This CDR3 spans 15 amino acids. The V and J ends lost 6 bases and 7 bases, in that order; junction bases with no gene match: 15. CDR1 DFQATT and CDR2 SNEGSKA come from the germline V gene (reference sequence). Here the CDR3 DNA reads TGCAGTGCCAACCAGCCGGGAGGCCCTTTGAATGAGCAGTTCTTC. Its translation: CSANQPGGPLNEQFF.

This clonotype was picked up a small number of times. The chain employs TRBV9 and TRBJ1-3, with 8 bases matching TRBD1. This CDR3 region has 18 residues. Per germline, CDR1 SGDLS and CDR2 YYNGEE. The trim removed 0 bases at V and 0 bases at J, leaving 8 bases unmatched. The CDR3: CASSVVPGGHLSGNTIYF. DNA of the CDR3: TGTGCCAGCAGCGTAGTGCCAGGGGGCCATCTCTCTGGAAACACCATATATTTT.

Relative to its sample, this clonotype is medium-sized. The rearrangement uses TRBV6-1 and TRBJ2-2; D not resolved. Trimming removed 8 bases from V and 4 bases from J, with 11 bases in between. Germline V gene lookup returns CDR1 MNHNS and CDR2 SASEGT. This CDR3 comprises 13 residues. CDR3 region: CASRESSTGELFF. CDR3 coding DNA: TGTGCCAGCCGCGAAAGTAGCACCGGGGAGCTGTTTTTT.

There are a few counts of this clonotype. The rearrangement joins TRBV20-1 to TRBJ1-6; TRBD1 agrees at 7 bases. The V gene end was trimmed by 0 bases and the J gene end by 8 bases; junction bases not matched to a gene: 1. The CDR3 is made up of 13 amino acids. Per the germline V gene, CDR1 is DFQATT and CDR2 is SNEGSKA (reference sequence). The CDR3 region is CSAREDRDSPLHF. In nucleotides, the CDR3 is TGCAGTGCTAGAGAAGACAGGGATTCACCCCTCCACTTT.

By share, this clonotype counts as large. This chain uses TRBV20-1 with TRBJ2-1, with TRBD2 identical over 12 bases. This CDR3 has 14 residues. Germline V gene data show CDR1 as DFQATT and CDR2 as SNEGSKA (reference sequence). V shed 3 bases and J 7 bases; nucleotides not matched to a gene: 4. In nucleotides, the CDR3 is TGCAGTGCTAGTCTAGCGGGAGGGGAGAATGAGCAGTTCTTC. Translating gives CSASLAGGENEQFF.

The CDR3 DNA reads as TGCGCCAGCAGCCTGCAAAATAAGGAGACCCAGTACTTC. Translation gives CASSLQNKETQYF. This chain connects TRBV5-1 to TRBJ2-5; no clear D. Between the trimmed V and J ends, which lost 4 bases and 5 bases, there was a span of 12 bases. CDR1 and CDR2 from the germline V gene are SGHRS and YFSETQ. The CDR3 has 13 residues.

Many counts were recorded for this clonotype. CDR3 sequence (DNA): TGCAGCGTTGATACCCCGAAGGGGGTTAAGCAGTACTTC. Translation gives CSVDTPKGVKQYF. This chain links TRBV29-1 with TRBJ2-7; a possible D gene is TRBD1 (6 bases). The CDR3 has 13 residues. Trimming removed 3 bases at V and 8 bases at J, with 17 bases between. Germline CDR1 SQVTM, CDR2 ANQGSEA.

CDR3 in DNA: TGTGCCAGCAGCACCGGGACGGTCAGCTCTGGGGCCAACGTCCTGACTTTC. Translation gives CASSTGTVSSGANVLTF. This chain links TRBV28 with TRBJ2-6; either TRBD1 or TRBD2 may supply D (5 bases each). The CDR3 sequence is 17 residues long. V lost 6 bases to trimming and J lost 0 bases, with 15 bases between them. The germline CDR1 and CDR2 sequences are MDHEN and SYDVKM.

This clonotype was observed a handful of times. The chain couples TRBV30 to TRBJ1-1, with D perhaps matching TRBD1 (5 bases). Trimming took 2 bases from V and 5 from J, leaving 18 bases between them. Germline values: CDR1 GTSNPN, CDR2 SVGIG (reference sequence). This CDR3 is built from 15 residues. The CDR3 sequence is CAWSNFGASNTEAFF. Written as DNA, the CDR3 is TGTGCCTGGAGTAATTTCGGGGCCTCGAATACTGAAGCTTTCTTT.

The gene calls are TRBV20-1 and TRBJ2-5; 9 nucleotides line up with TRBD2. From germline, CDR1 is DFQATT and CDR2 SNEGSKA (reference sequence). The ends lost 0 bases at V and 2 bases at J; junction bases unmatched: 10. The CDR3 is 17 residues long. This CDR3 is CSARDPRGTSGQETQYF. In nucleotides, the CDR3 is TGCAGTGCTAGAGATCCAAGGGGAACTAGCGGGCAAGAGACCCAGTACTTC.

This clonotype was counted at least ten times. V is TRBV12-3 or TRBV12-4 and J is TRBJ1-2; a possible D gene is TRBD1 (5 bases). CDR3 length equals 13 residues. V was trimmed by 2 bases and J by 8 bases, leaving 12 bases between them. The CDR3 DNA is TGTGCCAGCAGTTTACTAGGGGCTTGGGGCTACACCTTC. Translating it yields CASSLLGAWGYTF.

In its sample, this clonotype was seen many times. The chain recombines TRBV20-1 with TRBJ2-3; D unclear. Trimming left V 6 bases short and J 9 bases short, with 16 bases between. The CDR3 runs 12 residues. Germline V gene lookup returns CDR1 DFQATT and CDR2 SNEGSKA (reference sequence). CDR3 DNA sequence: TGCAGTGCCCCCGACTGGCAAGGGACGCAGTATTTT. Protein product: CSAPDWQGTQYF.

The chain employs TRBV18 and TRBJ2-5; 9 nucleotides line up with TRBD2. The CDR3 extends over 16 amino acids. The V and J ends lost 2 bases and 3 bases, in that order; junction bases with no gene match: 7. From germline, CDR1 is KGHSH and CDR2 LQKENI. This CDR3 is CASSPVYASGKETQYF. CDR3 bases: TGTGCCAGCTCACCAGTTTATGCTAGCGGGAAAGAGACCCAGTACTTC. Together with reference TRBV18 and TRBJ2-5, the CDR3 gives the full variable domain: NAGVMQNPRHLVRRRGQEARLRCSPMKGHSHVYWYRQLPEEGLKFMVYLQKENIIDESGMPKERFSAEFPKEGPSILRIQQVVRGDSAAYFCASSPVYASGKETQYFGPGTRLLVL.

This clonotype was observed at least ten times. V gene TRBV3-1 combines with J gene TRBJ1-5; the D is unclear. Trimming stripped 0 bases from V and 7 bases from J, with 7 bases between. Germline CDR1 reads LGHDT; CDR2 reads YNNKEL (reference sequence). The CDR3 length is 13 residues. CDR3 sequence (DNA): TGTGCCAGCAGCCAAGATCTACGGCAGCCCCAGCATTTT. Encoded protein: CASSQDLRQPQHF.

This clonotype has ten or more counts. The genes are TRBV7-8 and TRBJ2-7; the match to TRBD2 covers 7 bases. Germline trimming cut 3 bases from V and 3 bases from J; bases unmatched to any gene: 8. The CDR3 length is 15 residues. CDR1 and CDR2 (germline): SGHVS, FQNEAQ. CDR3 bases: TGTGCCAGCAGCTTCGCCCTAGCGGTGGTCTACGAGCAGTACTTC. It encodes CASSFALAVVYEQYF.

The chain uses TRBV30 and TRBJ2-3, with 9 bases identical to TRBD2. Germline V lookup: CDR1 GTSNPN, CDR2 SVGIG (reference sequence). V was clipped by 3 bases and J by 5 bases; unmatched bases: 9. This CDR3 contains 15 residues. CDR3 residues: CAWRPLAGGKDTQYF. The CDR3 DNA sequence: TGTGCCTGGAGACCTCTGGCGGGAGGGAAAGATACGCAGTATTTT.

This clonotype has ten or more counts. The chain combines TRBV6-2 or TRBV6-3 with TRBJ2-1, with TRBD2 identical over 9 bases. V dropped 6 bases and J dropped 4; count of bases not matched to a gene: 7. Germline assignment: CDR1 MNHEY and CDR2 SVGEGT. The CDR3 spans 15 residues. The CDR3 sequence: CASRSSGRGYNEQFF. Written as DNA, the CDR3 is TGTGCCAGCAGGAGTAGCGGGAGAGGTTACAATGAGCAGTTCTTC.

In this sample, this clonotype turned up many times. The chain is built from TRBV5-8 and TRBJ1-4; D not resolved. V lost 4 bases and J lost 8, with 15 bases in between. CDR1 and CDR2 (germline): SGHTS, YDEGEE. The CDR3 covers 14 residues. In nucleotides, the CDR3 is TGTGCCAGCAGCGAAATCGGCCTGCCGGAAAAACTGTTTTTT. Translating it yields CASSEIGLPEKLFF.

The sample holds many counts of this clonotype. This chain joins TRBV29-1 and TRBJ2-2; no clear D. CDR3 length equals 13 residues. The V and J ends lost 3 bases and 1 base respectively, with 6 bases between them. Germline V lookup: CDR1 SQVTM, CDR2 ANQGSEA. The CDR3: CSVDWKNTGELFF. CDR3 nucleotides: TGCAGCGTTGATTGGAAGAACACCGGGGAGCTGTTTTTT.

The chain employs TRBV11-3 and TRBJ2-1, with D possibly matching TRBD2 (6 bases). Germline CDR1 is SGHNT and CDR2 is YENEEA. The V end was cut by 1 base, the J end by 4 bases, with 8 bases between. The CDR3 spans 14 residues. The CDR3: CASSLAGTYNEQFF. DNA for the CDR3: TGTGCCAGCAGCTTAGCGGGGACTTACAATGAGCAGTTCTTC.

This clonotype was seen a few times. The chain combines TRBV5-8 with TRBJ1-5; D unclear. The CDR3 sequence is 12 residues long. V was shortened by 4 bases and J by 4 bases, with 6 bases between the two germline ends. Germline V gene sequence: CDR1 SGHTS, CDR2 YDEGEE. In DNA form, the CDR3 reads TGTGCCAGCAGCCTGAATAATCAGCCCCAGCATTTT. This gives the protein CASSLNNQPQHF.

This clonotype was seen ten or more times. The V gene is TRBV12-3 or TRBV12-4, the J gene TRBJ1-3, with D uncertain. Trimming removed 6 bases from V and 0 bases from J, with 12 bases in between. The CDR3 length is 15 residues. DNA for the CDR3: TGTGCCAGCAGCCTCCAGGCTAGCTCTGGAAACACCATATATTTT. Translation gives CASSLQASSGNTIYF.

This clonotype was detected only a few times. The chain carries TRBV6-2 or TRBV6-3 and TRBJ1-2, with 9 nucleotides matching TRBD1. Germline trimming cut 6 bases from V and 13 bases from J; bases unmatched to any gene: 12. The CDR3 is 13 residues long. CDR1 is MNHEY and CDR2 is SVGEGT in the germline V gene. The CDR3 here is CASSRGTGRGPTF. CDR3 DNA: TGTGCCAGCAGCCGTGGGACAGGGCGAGGACCCACCTTC.

The V and J genes are TRBV6-5 and TRBJ2-5; possibly TRBD1 or TRBD2 for D (5 bases each). CDR1 and CDR2 (germline): MNHEY, SVGAGI. V lost 2 bases, J lost 6 bases, and 19 bases lay in between. The CDR3 has 16 residues. The CDR3 nucleotides read TGTGCCAGCAGTTACGACCCCCGAGGGGTGCGGAAGACCCAGTACTTC. This encodes CASSYDPRGVRKTQYF.

Many counts were recorded for this clonotype. The rearrangement joins TRBV20-1 to TRBJ2-3; D is unclear. Looked up from germline, CDR1 is DFQATT and CDR2 is SNEGSKA (reference sequence). This CDR3 contains 11 residues. V was pared by 1 base and J by 6 bases, with 5 bases between. CDR3 nucleotide sequence: TGCAGTGCTAGAGCGAGGGATACGCAGTATTTT. Encoded protein: CSARARDTQYF.

The rearrangement joins TRBV6-2 or TRBV6-3 to TRBJ2-3, with D perhaps TRBD1 (6 bases). V was clipped by 4 bases and J by 4 bases, with 6 bases between them. Germline-derived CDR1 and CDR2 are MNHEY and SVGEGT. The CDR3 consists of 12 residues. The CDR3: CASSWGPDTQYF. CDR3 DNA sequence: TGTGCCAGCAGTTGGGGGCCAGATACGCAGTATTTT.

This clonotype was seen ten or more times. V is TRBV12-3 or TRBV12-4 and J is TRBJ1-2, with TRBD1 identical over 7 bases. V trimming: 2 bases; J trimming: 7 bases; junction bases outside the gene matches: 4. The CDR3 is 13 residues long. CDR3: CASSLKGAGGYTF. The CDR3 nucleotides are TGTGCCAGCAGTTTAAAGGGGGCGGGTGGCTACACCTTC.